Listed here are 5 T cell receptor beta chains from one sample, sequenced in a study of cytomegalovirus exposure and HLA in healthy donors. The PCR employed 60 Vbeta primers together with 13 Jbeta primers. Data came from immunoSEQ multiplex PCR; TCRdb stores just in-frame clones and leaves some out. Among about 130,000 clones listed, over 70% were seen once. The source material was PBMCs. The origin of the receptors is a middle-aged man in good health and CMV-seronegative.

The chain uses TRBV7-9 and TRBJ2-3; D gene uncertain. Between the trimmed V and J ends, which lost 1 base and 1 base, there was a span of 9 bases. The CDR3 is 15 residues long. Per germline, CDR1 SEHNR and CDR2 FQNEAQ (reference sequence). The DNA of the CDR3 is TGTGCCAGCAGCTTAGGTTCGGGTGGCACAGATACGCAGTATTTT. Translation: CASSLGSGGTDTQYF.

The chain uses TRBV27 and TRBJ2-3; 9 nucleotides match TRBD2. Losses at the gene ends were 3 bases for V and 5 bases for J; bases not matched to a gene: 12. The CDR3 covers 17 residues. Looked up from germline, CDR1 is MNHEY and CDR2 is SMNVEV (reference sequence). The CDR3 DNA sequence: TGTGCCAGCAGTTTGATCGCTAGCGGGAACGGGGGAGATACGCAGTATTTT. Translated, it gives CASSLIASGNGGDTQYF.

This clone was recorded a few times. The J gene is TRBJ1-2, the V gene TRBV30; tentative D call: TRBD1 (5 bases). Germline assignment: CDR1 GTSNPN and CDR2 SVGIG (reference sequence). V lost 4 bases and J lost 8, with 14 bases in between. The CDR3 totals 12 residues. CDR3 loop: CAWMKGGDGYTF. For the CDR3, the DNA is TGTGCCTGGATGAAGGGAGGGGACGGCTACACCTTC.

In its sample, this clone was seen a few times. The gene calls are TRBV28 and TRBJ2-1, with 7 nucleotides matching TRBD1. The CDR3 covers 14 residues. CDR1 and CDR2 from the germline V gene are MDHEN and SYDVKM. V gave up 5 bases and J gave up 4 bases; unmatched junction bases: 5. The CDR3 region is CASSRQGVYNEQFF. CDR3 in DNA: TGTGCCAGCAGTCGCCAGGGGGTTTACAATGAGCAGTTCTTC.

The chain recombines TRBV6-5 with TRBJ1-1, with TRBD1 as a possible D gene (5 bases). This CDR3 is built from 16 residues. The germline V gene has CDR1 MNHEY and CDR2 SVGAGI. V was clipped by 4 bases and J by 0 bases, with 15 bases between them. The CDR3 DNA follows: TGTGCCAGCAGTTCCCCCTCGGGACTGATGAACACTGAAGCTTTCTTT. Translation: CASSSPSGLMNTEAFF.